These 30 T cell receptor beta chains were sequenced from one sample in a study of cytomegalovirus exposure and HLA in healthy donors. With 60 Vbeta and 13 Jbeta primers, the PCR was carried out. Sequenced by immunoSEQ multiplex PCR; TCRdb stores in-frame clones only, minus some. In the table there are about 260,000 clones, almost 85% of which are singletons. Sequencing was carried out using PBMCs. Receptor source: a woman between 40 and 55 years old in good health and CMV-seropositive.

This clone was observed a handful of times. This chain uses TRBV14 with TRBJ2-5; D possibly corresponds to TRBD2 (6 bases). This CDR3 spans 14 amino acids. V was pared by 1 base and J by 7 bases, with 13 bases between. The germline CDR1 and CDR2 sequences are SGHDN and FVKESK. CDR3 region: CASSQGQPRGTQYF. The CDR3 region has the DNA TGTGCCAGCAGCCAAGGGCAGCCGCGGGGGACCCAGTACTTC.

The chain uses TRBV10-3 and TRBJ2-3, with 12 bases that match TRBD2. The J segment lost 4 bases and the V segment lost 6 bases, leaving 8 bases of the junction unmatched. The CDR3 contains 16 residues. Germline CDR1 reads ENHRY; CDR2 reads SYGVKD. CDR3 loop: CAIRPGLAGGSDTQYF. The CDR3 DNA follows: TGTGCCATCAGACCGGGACTAGCGGGTGGGTCAGATACGCAGTATTTT.

The DNA of the CDR3 is TGTGCCAGCAGTGACACATGGACTAGCCGGCAGGATGAGCAGTTCTTC. Residues: CASSDTWTSRQDEQFF. This chain joins TRBV2 and TRBJ2-1; TRBD2 matches 8 bases. V shed 3 bases, J shed 8 bases, and the junction held 12 bases outside the gene matches. CDR1 is SNHLY, CDR2 FYNNEI, per germline. The CDR3 runs 16 residues.

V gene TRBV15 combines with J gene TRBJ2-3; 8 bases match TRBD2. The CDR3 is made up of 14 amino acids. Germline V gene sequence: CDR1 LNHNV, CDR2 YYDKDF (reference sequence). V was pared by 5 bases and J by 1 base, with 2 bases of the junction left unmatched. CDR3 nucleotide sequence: TGTGCCACCAGCGTAGCGGGGCGCACAGATACGCAGTATTTT. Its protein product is CATSVAGRTDTQYF.

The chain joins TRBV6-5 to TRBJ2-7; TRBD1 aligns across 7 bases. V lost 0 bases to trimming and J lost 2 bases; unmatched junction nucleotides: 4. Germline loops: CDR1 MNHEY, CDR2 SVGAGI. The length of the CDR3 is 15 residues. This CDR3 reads CASSYSNRGAYEQYF. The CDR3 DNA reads TGTGCCAGCAGTTACTCGAACAGGGGAGCCTACGAGCAGTACTTC.

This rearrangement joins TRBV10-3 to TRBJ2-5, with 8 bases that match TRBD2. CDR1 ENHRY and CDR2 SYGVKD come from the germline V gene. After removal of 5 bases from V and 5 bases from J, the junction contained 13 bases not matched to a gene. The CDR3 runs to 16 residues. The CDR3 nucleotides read TGTGCCATCAGTAGGGGTAGCGGGGTGGTCGGGGAGACCCAGTACTTC. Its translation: CAISRGSGVVGETQYF.

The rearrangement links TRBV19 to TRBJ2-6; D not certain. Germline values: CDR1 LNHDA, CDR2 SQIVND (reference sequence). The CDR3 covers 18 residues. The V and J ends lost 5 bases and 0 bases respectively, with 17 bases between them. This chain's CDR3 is CASSPEITLPSGANVLTF. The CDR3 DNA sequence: TGTGCCAGTAGTCCCGAGATAACTTTGCCCTCTGGGGCCAACGTCCTGACTTTC.

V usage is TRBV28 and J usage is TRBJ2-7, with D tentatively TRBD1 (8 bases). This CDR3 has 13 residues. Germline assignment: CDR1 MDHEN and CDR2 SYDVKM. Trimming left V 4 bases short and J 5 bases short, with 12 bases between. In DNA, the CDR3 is TGTGCCAGCAGTTGGACAGGGACTAACGAGCAGTACTTC. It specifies CASSWTGTNEQYF.

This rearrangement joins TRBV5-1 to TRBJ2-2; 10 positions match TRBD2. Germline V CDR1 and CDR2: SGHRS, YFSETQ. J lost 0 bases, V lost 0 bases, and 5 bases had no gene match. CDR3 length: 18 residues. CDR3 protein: CASSLDASGGSNTGELFF. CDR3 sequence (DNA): TGCGCCAGCAGCTTGGACGCTAGCGGGGGATCGAACACCGGGGAGCTGTTTTTT.

The CDR3 sequence is CASSLREGQGNEKLFF. The CDR3 bases are TGTGCCAGCAGCTTAAGAGAGGGACAGGGAAACGAAAAACTGTTTTTT. The chain combines TRBV7-9 with TRBJ1-4; TRBD1 matches 9 bases. The germline CDR1 and CDR2 sequences are SEHNR and FQNEAQ (reference sequence). The CDR3 extends over 16 amino acids. Losses at the gene ends were 2 bases for V and 8 bases for J; bases not matched to a gene: 9.

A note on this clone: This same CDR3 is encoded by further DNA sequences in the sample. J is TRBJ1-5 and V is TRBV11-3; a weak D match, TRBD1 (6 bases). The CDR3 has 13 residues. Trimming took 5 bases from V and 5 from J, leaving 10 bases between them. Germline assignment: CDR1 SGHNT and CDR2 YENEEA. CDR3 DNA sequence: TGTGCCAGCAGCCTTGGGGGCGATCAGCCCCAGCATTTT. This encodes CASSLGGDQPQHF.

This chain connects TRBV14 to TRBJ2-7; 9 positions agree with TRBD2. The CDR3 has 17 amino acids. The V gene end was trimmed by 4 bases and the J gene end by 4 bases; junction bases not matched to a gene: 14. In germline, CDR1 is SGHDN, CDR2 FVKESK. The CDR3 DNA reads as TGTGCCAGCAGCCTACGAAAGGGAGTTAGCGGGAGATACGAGCAGTACTTC. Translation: CASSLRKGVSGRYEQYF. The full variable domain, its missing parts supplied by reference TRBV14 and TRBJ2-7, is EAGVTQFPSHSVIEKGQTVTLRCDPISGHDNLYWYRRVMGKEIKFLLHFVKESKQDESGMPNNRFLAERTGGTYSTLKVQPAELEDSGVYFCASSLRKGVSGRYEQYFGPGTRLTVT.

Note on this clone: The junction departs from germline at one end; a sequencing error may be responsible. The CDR3 protein is CASSIRDSPSYGQYF. In nucleotides, the CDR3 is TGTGCCAGCAGCATACGGGACAGCCCTTCCTACGGGCAGTACTTC. The chain carries TRBV7-9 and TRBJ2-7; 7 positions agree with TRBD1. In germline, CDR1 is SEHNR, CDR2 FQNEAQ (reference sequence). The CDR3 has 15 residues.

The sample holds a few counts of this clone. The CDR3 region has the DNA TGTGCCTCCAAGCCCTCTTACGAGCAGTACTTC. Its translation: CASKPSYEQYF. The chain is built from TRBV2 and TRBJ2-7, with D unresolved. CDR1 and CDR2 from the germline V gene are SNHLY and FYNNEI. The V end lost 11 bases, the J end lost 4 bases, and 12 bases lay between the germline ends. CDR3 length equals 11 residues.

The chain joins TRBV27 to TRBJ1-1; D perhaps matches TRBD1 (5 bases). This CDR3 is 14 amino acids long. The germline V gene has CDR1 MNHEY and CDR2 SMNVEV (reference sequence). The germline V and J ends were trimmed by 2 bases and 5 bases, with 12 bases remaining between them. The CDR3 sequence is CASSLGQGPTEAFF. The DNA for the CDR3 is TGTGCCAGCAGTTTAGGGCAGGGCCCGACTGAAGCTTTCTTT.

The CDR3: CASSSDRGAYEQYF. For the CDR3, the DNA is TGTGCCAGCAGCTCGGACAGGGGGGCCTACGAGCAGTACTTC. V usage is TRBV7-2 and J usage is TRBJ2-7; TRBD1 agrees at 10 bases. V lost 4 bases and J lost 2; bases outside the gene matches: 2. The CDR3 is 14 residues long. Germline CDR1 SGHTA, CDR2 FQGNSA.

CDR3 residues: CASSQDDRVTGELFF. DNA of the CDR3: TGCGCCAGCAGCCAAGATGATCGGGTTACCGGGGAGCTGTTTTTT. The chain recombines TRBV4-1 with TRBJ2-2; no clear D. The germline V and J ends were trimmed by 0 bases and 5 bases, with 10 bases remaining between them. Germline V gene sequence: CDR1 MGHRA, CDR2 YSYEKL. CDR3 length: 15 residues.

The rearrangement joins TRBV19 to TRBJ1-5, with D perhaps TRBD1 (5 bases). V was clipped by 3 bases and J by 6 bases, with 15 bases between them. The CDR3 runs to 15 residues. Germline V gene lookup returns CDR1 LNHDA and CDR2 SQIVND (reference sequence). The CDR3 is CASSIRDGGGQPQHF. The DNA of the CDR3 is TGTGCCAGTAGTATCAGGGATGGGGGAGGTCAGCCCCAGCATTTT.

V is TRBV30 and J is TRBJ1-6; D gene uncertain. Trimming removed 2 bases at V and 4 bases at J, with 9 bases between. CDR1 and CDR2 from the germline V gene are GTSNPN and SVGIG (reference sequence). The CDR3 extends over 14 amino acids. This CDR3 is CAWSPGSYNSPLHF. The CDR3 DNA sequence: TGTGCCTGGAGTCCCGGGAGTTATAATTCACCCCTCCACTTT.

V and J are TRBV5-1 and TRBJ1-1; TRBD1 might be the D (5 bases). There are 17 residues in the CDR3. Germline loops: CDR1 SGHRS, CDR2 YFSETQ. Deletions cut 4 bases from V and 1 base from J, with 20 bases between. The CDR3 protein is CASSTGGTGTGNTEAFF. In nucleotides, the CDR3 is TGCGCCAGCAGCACGGGGGGTACTGGGACGGGGAACACTGAAGCTTTCTTT.

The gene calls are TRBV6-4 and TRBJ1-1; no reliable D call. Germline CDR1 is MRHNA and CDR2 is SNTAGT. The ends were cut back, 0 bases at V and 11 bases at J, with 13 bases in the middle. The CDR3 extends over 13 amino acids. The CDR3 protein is CASSDSYGGSAFF. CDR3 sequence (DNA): TGTGCCAGCAGTGACTCGTACGGAGGGAGTGCTTTCTTT.

CDR3: CSVIQETANYGYTF. The CDR3 DNA reads as TGCAGCGTTATTCAGGAAACTGCTAACTATGGCTACACCTTC. This chain uses TRBV29-1 with TRBJ1-2; D remains ambiguous. The length of the CDR3 is 14 residues. The ends were cut back, 5 bases at V and 0 bases at J, with 13 bases in the middle. The germline CDR1 and CDR2 sequences are SQVTM and ANQGSEA.

CDR3 in DNA: TGTGCCAGCAGCCCATCTCAACAGTTAAACAATGAGCAGTTCTTC. Protein sequence: CASSPSQQLNNEQFF. The chain is built from TRBV7-9 and TRBJ2-1, with D hard to call. The CDR3 covers 15 residues. Trimming took 5 bases from V and 5 from J, leaving 16 bases between them. CDR1 and CDR2 from the germline V gene are SEHNR and FQNEAQ (reference sequence).

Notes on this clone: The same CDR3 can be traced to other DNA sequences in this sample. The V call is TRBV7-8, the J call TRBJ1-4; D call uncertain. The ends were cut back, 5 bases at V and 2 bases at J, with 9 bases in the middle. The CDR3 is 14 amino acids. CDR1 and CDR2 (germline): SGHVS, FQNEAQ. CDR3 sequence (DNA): TGTGCCAGCAGCCCCCGGGAGACTAATGAAAAACTGTTTTTT. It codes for CASSPRETNEKLFF.

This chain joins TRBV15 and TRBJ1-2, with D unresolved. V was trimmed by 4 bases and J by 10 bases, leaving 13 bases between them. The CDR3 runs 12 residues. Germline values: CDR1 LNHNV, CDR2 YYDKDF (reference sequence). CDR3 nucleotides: TGTGCCACCAGCACCGGTGGGCCGGTCTACACCTTC. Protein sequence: CATSTGGPVYTF.

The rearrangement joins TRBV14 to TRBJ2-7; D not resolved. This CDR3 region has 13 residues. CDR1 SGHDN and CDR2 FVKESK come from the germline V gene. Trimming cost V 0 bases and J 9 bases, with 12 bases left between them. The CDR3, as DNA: TGTGCCAGCAGCCAAGACGGGTCCACGGGGCAGTACTTC. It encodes CASSQDGSTGQYF.

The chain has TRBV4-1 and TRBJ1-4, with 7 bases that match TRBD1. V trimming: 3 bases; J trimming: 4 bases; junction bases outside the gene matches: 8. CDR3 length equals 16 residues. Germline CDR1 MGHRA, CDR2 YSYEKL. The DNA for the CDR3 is TGCGCCAGCAGCCATGGGGACAGCCAGCTTAATGAAAAACTGTTTTTT. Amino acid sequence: CASSHGDSQLNEKLFF.

Here the CDR3 reads CAISEGRGGFTEAFF. DNA of the CDR3: TGTGCCATCAGTGAGGGTAGGGGGGGGTTCACTGAAGCTTTCTTT. The chain recombines TRBV10-3 with TRBJ1-1; a weak D match, TRBD1 (6 bases). The length of the CDR3 is 15 residues. Germline V gene data show CDR1 as ENHRY and CDR2 as SYGVKD. Trimming removed 2 bases from V and 4 bases from J, with 14 bases in between.

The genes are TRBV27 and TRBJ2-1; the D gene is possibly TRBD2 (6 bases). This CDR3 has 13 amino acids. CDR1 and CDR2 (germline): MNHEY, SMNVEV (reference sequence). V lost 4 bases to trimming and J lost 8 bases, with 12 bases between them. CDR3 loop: CASSYPGTYEQFF. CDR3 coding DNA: TGTGCCAGCAGTTACCCAGGGACTTATGAGCAGTTCTTC.

CDR3 coding DNA: TGTGCCAGCAGCTTACAGGGGCAGGGGGGCACAGATACGCAGTATTTT. Residues: CASSLQGQGGTDTQYF. The genes are TRBV11-1 and TRBJ2-3; 7 bases agree with TRBD1. The CDR3 spans 16 residues. Germline V gene data show CDR1 as SGHAT and CDR2 as FQDESV (reference sequence). Trimming removed 2 bases from V and 1 base from J; junction bases left unmatched: 6.